A selection of T cell receptor beta chains follows, all from one sample in a study of T cell changes during pregnancy in multiple sclerosis. The protocol was immunoSEQ multiplex PCR, while the TCRdb copy is restricted to in-frame clones and leaves out a portion. The sample carries some 96,000 clones, roughly 90% recorded once. Sequenced here: peripheral blood, sampled after pregnancy. These receptors came from a female donor with multiple sclerosis, enrolled in a pregnancy study. Each CDR3 is given with its conserved first and last residue. D genes are given only for firm matches.

J gene | D gene | V gene | CDR3 protein
TRBJ1-4 | NA | TRBV30 | CAWKQDNNEKLFF
TRBJ1-1 | NA | TRBV5-1 | CASKRTALMNTEAFF
TRBJ2-7 | TRBD2 | TRBV13 | CASSLFKGRESDEQYF
TRBJ2-3 | TRBD2 | TRBV7-3 | CASSLAGVLDTQYF
TRBJ1-1 | NA | TRBV2 | CASSEEGGNTEAFF
TRBJ2-7 | TRBD1 | TRBV2 | CASQDQPTGNYEQYF
TRBJ2-3 | TRBD2 | TRBV6-4 | CASSDGTSGGADTQYF
TRBJ1-2 | TRBD1 | TRBV6-5 | CASRKAPTGVGYTF
TRBJ2-7 | NA | TRBV5-1 | CASSFPGVGEQYF
TRBJ1-1 | NA | TRBV29-1 | CSVDNRVGNTEAFF
TRBJ1-5 | NA | TRBV10-3 | CAISESTGLGDQPQHF
TRBJ2-7 | NA | TRBV4-2 | CASSQYARRTRSYEQYF
TRBJ2-2 | NA | TRBV7-9 | CASSPRGSVNTGELFF
TRBJ1-1 | NA | TRBV7-9 | CASSLGFGEAFF
TRBJ1-1 | TRBD1 | TRBV28 | CASSEDRGRHTEAFF
TRBJ2-2 | TRBD2 | TRBV12-5 | CASGLVRSGSTNTGELFF
TRBJ2-1 | TRBD2 | TRBV19 | CASSIGGRAVEQFF
TRBJ2-2 | NA | TRBV7-6 | CASSQNRDPITGELFF
TRBJ2-7 | TRBD2 | TRBV19 | CASSSSAGGFPEQYF
TRBJ2-1 | TRBD2 | TRBV6-4 | CASSVSLAGVFNEQFF
TRBJ2-7 | NA | TRBV2 | CATRLHNLYEQYF
TRBJ2-3 | NA | TRBV5-1 | CASSPPVAVSTDTQYF
TRBJ2-1 | TRBD1 | TRBV14 | CASSQSQGVRGNEQFF
TRBJ1-2 | TRBD1 | TRBV5-1 | CASSLEDRGYGYTF
TRBJ1-1 | TRBD1 | TRBV7-3 | CASSLDRSNTEAFF
TRBJ2-7 | NA | TRBV11-2 | CASSLSPQVQYF
TRBJ1-6 | NA | TRBV5-1 | CASSLVDSYSPLHF
TRBJ2-7 | TRBD2 | TRBV7-9 | CASSPTSGGRYEQYF
TRBJ2-7 | TRBD2 | TRBV7-8 | CASSSSGLAYEQYF
TRBJ1-4 | NA | TRBV28 | CASQRGTNEKLFF
TRBJ1-2 | TRBD1 | TRBV28 | CASRSGTVSYGYTF
TRBJ2-7 | NA | TRBV27 | CASSTSGYEQYF
TRBJ2-1 | TRBD2 | TRBV4-2 | CASSQDLAEEQFF
TRBJ2-5 | NA | TRBV4-1 | CASSQDPGSSGETQYF
TRBJ2-2 | TRBD1 | TRBV18 | CASSTRGQGVNTGELFF
TRBJ1-2 | TRBD1 | TRBV7-2 | CASSLRTGYYGYTF
TRBJ2-5 | NA | TRBV2 | CASRRGQETQYF
TRBJ2-5 | TRBD2 | TRBV27 | CASSFKGSGSQTQYF
TRBJ2-3 | TRBD1 | TRBV27 | CASSLEGGSTDTQYF
TRBJ2-7 | NA | TRBV6-6 | CASSNPEGSLEQYF
TRBJ1-2 | TRBD1 | TRBV4-1 | CASSPGGADYGYTF
TRBJ2-3 | TRBD1 | TRBV6-4 | CASSDGQGTDTQYF
TRBJ1-1 | TRBD1 | TRBV29-1 | CSGTPGQGFPGTEAFF